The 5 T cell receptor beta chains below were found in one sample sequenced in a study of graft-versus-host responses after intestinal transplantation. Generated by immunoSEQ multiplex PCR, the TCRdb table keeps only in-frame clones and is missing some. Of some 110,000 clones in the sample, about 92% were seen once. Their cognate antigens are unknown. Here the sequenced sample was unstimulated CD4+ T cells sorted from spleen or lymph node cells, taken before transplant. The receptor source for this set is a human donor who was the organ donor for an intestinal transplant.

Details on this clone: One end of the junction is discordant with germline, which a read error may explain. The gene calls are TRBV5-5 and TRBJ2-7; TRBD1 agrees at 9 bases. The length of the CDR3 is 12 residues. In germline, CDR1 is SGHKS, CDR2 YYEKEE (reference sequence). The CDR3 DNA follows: TGTGCCAGCAGCTCCGAACCGGGACAGGGTAGCTTC. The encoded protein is CASSSEPGQGSF. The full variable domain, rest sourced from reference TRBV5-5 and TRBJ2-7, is DAGVTQSPTHLIKTRGQQVTLRCSPISGHKSVSWYQQVLGQGPQFIFQYYEKEERGRGNFPDRFSARQFPNYSSELNVNALLLGDSALYLCASSSEPGQGSFGPGTRLTVT.

The CDR3 is CASSRKLAGGGNEQFF. Written as DNA, the CDR3 is TGTGCCAGCAGCCGCAAACTAGCGGGAGGGGGCAATGAGCAGTTCTTC. The V and J genes are TRBV7-2 and TRBJ2-1; TRBD2 agrees at 13 bases. Losses at the gene ends were 5 bases for V and 6 bases for J; bases not matched to a gene: 7. In germline, CDR1 is SGHTA, CDR2 FQGNSA. CDR3 length: 16 amino acids.

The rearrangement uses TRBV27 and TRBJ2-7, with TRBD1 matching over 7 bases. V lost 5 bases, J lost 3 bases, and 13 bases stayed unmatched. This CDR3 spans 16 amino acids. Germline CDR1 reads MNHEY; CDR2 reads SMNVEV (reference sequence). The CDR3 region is CASSNQDRLLIYEQYF. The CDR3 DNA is TGTGCCAGCAGTAACCAGGACAGGTTACTAATCTACGAGCAGTACTTC.

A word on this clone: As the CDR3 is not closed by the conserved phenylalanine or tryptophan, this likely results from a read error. CDR3 region: CASSRLGVDGYTY. The CDR3 DNA reads TGTGCCAGCAGCCGACTCGGCGTCGATGGCTACACCTAC. This chain connects TRBV6-5 to TRBJ1-2; no reliable D call. V was shortened by 6 bases and J by 6 bases, with 14 bases between the two germline ends. The germline V gene encodes CDR1 MNHEY and CDR2 SVGAGI. The CDR3 spans 13 residues.

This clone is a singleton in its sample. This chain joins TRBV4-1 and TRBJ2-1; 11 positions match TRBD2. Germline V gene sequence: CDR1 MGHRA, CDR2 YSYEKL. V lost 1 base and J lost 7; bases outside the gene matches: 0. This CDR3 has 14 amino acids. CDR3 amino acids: CASSQASGRNEQFF. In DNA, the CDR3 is TGCGCCAGCAGCCAAGCTAGCGGGAGGAATGAGCAGTTCTTC.